Shown below are 3 T cell receptor beta chains from a single sample sequenced in a study of T cell clonotyping in hematopoietic cell transplantation. Stated time point: recipient sample about 28 days before transplant, after cytoreduction. Clones were read by immunoSEQ multiplex PCR, and TCRdb kept only the in-frame ones, dropping some. Found here are some 28,000 clones, roughly 84% of them singletons; the top ten hold roughly 1.8%. The sequenced sample was peripheral blood mononuclear cells, obtained before stem cell transplant. These receptors came from a man between 35 and 55 years old with acute myeloid leukemia. Some clones in this sample may be carry-over from other donors' samples.

The V gene is TRBV10-3, the J gene TRBJ2-1; TRBD2 agrees at 10 bases. V was pared by 6 bases and J by 5 bases, with 4 bases of the junction left unmatched. CDR1 is ENHRY and CDR2 is SYGVKD in the germline V gene. The CDR3 has 14 amino acids. The CDR3 spells CAISMGLANNEQFF. Written as DNA, the CDR3 is TGTGCCATCAGCATGGGACTAGCGAACAATGAGCAGTTCTTC.

This clone appeared a single time. The gene calls are TRBV30 and TRBJ2-5; D not resolved. The length of the CDR3 is 12 residues. V shed 2 bases and J shed 5 bases, with 9 bases lying between them. The germline V gene has CDR1 GTSNPN and CDR2 SVGIG (reference sequence). CDR3 in amino acids: CAWSSPAETQYF. The CDR3 region has the DNA TGTGCCTGGAGTTCACCTGCTGAGACCCAGTACTTC. Based on the CDR3 plus reference TRBV30 and TRBJ2-5, the full variable domain is SQTIHQWPATLVQPVGSPLSLECTVEGTSNPNLYWYRQAAGRGLQLLFYSVGIGQISSEVPQNLSASRPQDRQFILSSKKLLLSDSGFYLCAWSSPAETQYFGPGTRLLVL.

J is TRBJ2-2 and V is TRBV4-1; 8 bases agree with TRBD2. The CDR3 covers 16 residues. The trim removed 4 bases at V and 7 bases at J, leaving 11 bases unmatched. Germline CDR1 reads MGHRA; CDR2 reads YSYEKL. CDR3 region: CASSRGGLVIGGELFF. Here the CDR3 DNA reads TGCGCCAGCAGCCGAGGGGGACTAGTCATAGGCGGGGAGCTGTTTTTT.